Listed below are T cell receptor beta chains from one sample, sequenced in a study of cytomegalovirus exposure and HLA in healthy donors. Assay used: immunoSEQ multiplex PCR; TCRdb lists only in-frame clones, some missing. The repertoire has approximately 65,000 clones, 85% to 95% of them found once; the top ten carry roughly 5.3%. The sequencing sample was made of PBMCs. The receptor source for this set is a man between 18 and 35 years old in good health and CMV-seropositive. The CDR3 runs from the conserved cysteine through the conserved F or W. D genes are given only for firm matches. Expanded clones are given a class, and other clones once, few, many or no size at all.

v_gene	abundance	j_gene	d_gene	CDR3nt	CDR3aa
TRBV5-1	NA	TRBJ1-1	NA	TGCGCCAGCAGCTTGGCCAAAGGGGCAGCTGAAGCTTTCTTT	CASSLAKGAAEAFF
TRBV15	NA	TRBJ2-3	NA	TGTGCCACCAGCAATTATGGAGGGAGAAGCACAGATACGCAGTATTTT	CATSNYGGRSTDTQYF
TRBV2	NA	TRBJ2-3	NA	TGTGCCAGCAGTGAAACTAACGGGAGATGGGATACGCAGTATTTT	CASSETNGRWDTQYF
TRBV19	NA	TRBJ2-6	NA	TGTGCCAGTTTGGCCGGAGGCTCTGGGGCCAACGTCCTGACTTTC	CASLAGGSGANVLTF
TRBV19	few	TRBJ2-3	TRBD1	TGTGCCAGTAGTATTCTCCCGGGACAGGGGGCAGATACGCAGTATTTT	CASSILPGQGADTQYF
TRBV6-4	many	TRBJ2-1	NA	TGTGCCAGCAGTGACTCTGGTGGGGGTAGCGGAGTCAATGAGCAGTTCTTC	CASSDSGGGSGVNEQFF
TRBV28	NA	TRBJ2-2	NA	TGTGCCAGCAGTTTGGTGGACATCCTTAAAGGCACCGGGGAGCTGTTTTTT	CASSLVDILKGTGELFF
TRBV19	NA	TRBJ2-5	TRBD2	TGTGCCAGTAGTATACTAGCGGGCAAACAAGAGACCCAGTACTTC	CASSILAGKQETQYF
TRBV28	NA	TRBJ1-1	TRBD1	TGTGCCAGCAGTTTTCGGGGGGACAGGGGGCCTTCGAACACTGAAGCTTTCTTT	CASSFRGDRGPSNTEAFF
TRBV27	NA	TRBJ2-3	TRBD2	TGTGCCAGCAGTTTAGAGGGTGGGACTAGTCTGCATACGCAGTATTTT	CASSLEGGTSLHTQYF
TRBV9	NA	TRBJ1-5	NA	TGTGCCAGCAGCGTGTCTACGGGTCAGCCCCAGCATTTT	CASSVSTGQPQHF
TRBV2	NA	TRBJ1-5	NA	TGTGCCAGCAAAGGGGGGGGCTGGGTAGGACCCCAGCATTTT	CASKGGGWVGPQHF
TRBV28	NA	TRBJ1-5	TRBD1	TGTGCCAGCAACGGACAGGGGACATATGGCAATCAGCCCCAGCATTTT	CASNGQGTYGNQPQHF
TRBV5-1	NA	TRBJ2-7	NA	TGCGCCAGCAGCTTCGGTCCAGGGGAGTCCTACGAGCAGTACTTC	CASSFGPGESYEQYF
TRBV10-2	NA	TRBJ2-2	NA	TGCGCCAGCAGTGAGCTCGACTACCCCTTCGGGGAGCTGTTTTTT	CASSELDYPFGELFF
TRBV28	NA	TRBJ1-4	NA	TGTGCCAGCAGTTTACCCGGGAAGACGAATGAAAAACTGTTTTTT	CASSLPGKTNEKLFF
TRBV7-9	NA	TRBJ2-1	NA	TGTGCCAGCAGCACCCTAGCGAATGAGCAGTTCTTC	CASSTLANEQFF
TRBV19	NA	TRBJ2-5	NA	TGTGCCAGTAGTAGAGGAGAGACCCAGTACTTC	CASSRGETQYF
TRBV28	NA	TRBJ2-7	NA	TGTGCCAGCACCTATGCCGGGACTTCCTCCTACGAGCAGTACTTC	CASTYAGTSSYEQYF
TRBV5-5	NA	TRBJ2-7	TRBD2	TGTGCCAGCAGTCACGGGACTAGCGGGACATATGTCGGCTACGAGCAGTACTTC	CASSHGTSGTYVGYEQYF
TRBV19	NA	TRBJ1-3	NA	TGTGCCAGTAGTAACAATCAGGGAAACACCATATATTTT	CASSNNQGNTIYF
TRBV11-2	NA	TRBJ2-7	NA	TGTGCCAGCAGCTCCTCAGGGATGTACGAGCAGTACTTC	CASSSSGMYEQYF
TRBV9	NA	TRBJ2-1	TRBD2	TGTGCCAGCAGCGTCGGTAGACCAGCGGGAGAGAGTGAGCAGTTCTTC	CASSVGRPAGESEQFF
TRBV6-4	NA	TRBJ2-6	NA	TGTGCCAGCAGTGACTCGTCCAGCTCTGGGGCCAACGTCCTGACTTTC	CASSDSSSSGANVLTF
TRBV6-1	NA	TRBJ1-2	TRBD1	TGTGCCAGCATCCTCCGGAGGGGGCTGGACTATGGCTACACCTTC	CASILRRGLDYGYTF
TRBV19	NA	TRBJ1-1	NA	TGTGCCAGTAGAGGGGGACCCCTGAACACTGAAGCTTTCTTT	CASRGGPLNTEAFF
TRBV28	NA	TRBJ1-5	NA	TGTGCCAGCATCCCAGGCGGACAGACAAATCAGCCCCAGCATTTT	CASIPGGQTNQPQHF
TRBV6-4	NA	TRBJ1-5	TRBD1	TGTGCCAGCAGCGTCTCGGGACAGGGTGGTCAGCCCCAGCATTTT	CASSVSGQGGQPQHF
TRBV19	NA	TRBJ1-2	NA	TGTGCCAGTAGCATAAGACCACAGGGTGACTATGGCTACACCTTC	CASSIRPQGDYGYTF
TRBV5-1	NA	TRBJ2-3	TRBD2	TGCGCCAGCAGCCCTCAAGGCCTAGCGGGAGTTACCACAGATACGCAGTATTTT	CASSPQGLAGVTTDTQYF
TRBV5-1	once	TRBJ2-5	NA	TGCGCCAGCAGTCTCACCCCCGGGAGATTTGGAGAGACCCAGTACTTC	CASSLTPGRFGETQYF
TRBV27	NA	TRBJ1-5	TRBD1	TGTGCCAGCAGTCCCGGGACAGGGGTCAATCAGCCCCAGCATTTT	CASSPGTGVNQPQHF
TRBV30	NA	TRBJ2-7	NA	TGTGCCTGGAGAACCGGGACTGAGCAGTACTTC	CAWRTGTEQYF
TRBV28	NA	TRBJ1-1	NA	TGTGCCAGCACCCAAAACCGGGGAGGGCGGAGGACTGAAGCTTTCTTT	CASTQNRGGRRTEAFF
TRBV29-1	once	TRBJ1-2	TRBD1	TGCAGCGTCAGTTCCCAGGGGGATAGTAACTATGGCTACACCTTC	CSVSSQGDSNYGYTF
TRBV5-1	NA	TRBJ2-3	NA	TGCGCCAGCAGCTTGGTAAATAGCGCCGGCACAGATACGCAGTATTTT	CASSLVNSAGTDTQYF
TRBV5-1	NA	TRBJ2-3	NA	TGCGCCAGCAGCTTGGACAGGTCGTGGGAGTATTTT	CASSLDRSWEYF
TRBV15	NA	TRBJ2-7	TRBD2	TGTGCCACCAGCACTGGACTAGCCGGCGAGCAGTACTTC	CATSTGLAGEQYF
TRBV5-4	NA	TRBJ2-2	NA	TGTGCCAGCAGCTTGGAAGTAATGGCAGCGAACACCGGGGAGCTGTTTTTT	CASSLEVMAANTGELFF
TRBV9	NA	TRBJ2-5	TRBD1	TGTGCCAGCAGCGTAGGACCAGGGGGCCAAGAGACCCAGTACTTC	CASSVGPGGQETQYF
TRBV10-2	NA	TRBJ2-7	TRBD1	TGCGCCAGCAATACAGGGGGAGCCTACGAGCAGTACTTC	CASNTGGAYEQYF
TRBV5-1	NA	TRBJ2-5	TRBD1	TGCGCCAGCAGCTTGGCACAGGGGGTCCAAGAGACCCAGTACTTC	CASSLAQGVQETQYF
TRBV29-1	NA	TRBJ1-3	NA	TGCAGCGCAGCACCAGGGGTGGCTGGAAACACCATATATTTT	CSAAPGVAGNTIYF
TRBV5-6	NA	TRBJ2-1	TRBD2	TGTGCCAGCAGCAAGAATAGCGGGAACGACTACAATGAGCAGTTCTTC	CASSKNSGNDYNEQFF
TRBV7-9	once	TRBJ2-2	NA	TGTGCCAGCAGTGGGACTTTGAACACCGGGGAGCTGTTTTTT	CASSGTLNTGELFF
TRBV27	NA	TRBJ1-1	NA	TGTGCCAGCAGTTTCCTCGGGGGGGAAAGGACTGAAGCTTTCTTT	CASSFLGGERTEAFF
TRBV28	NA	TRBJ2-7	TRBD1	TGTGCCAGCAGTGTGGGACAGGGGATCTACGAGCAGTACTTC	CASSVGQGIYEQYF